A single sample gave rise to the 8 T cell receptor beta chains below, sequenced in a study of CD8 T cells in ankylosing spondylitis. From the 5' RACE reads, TCRdb called clonotypes with MiXCR, one entry per CDR3 protein. Among roughly 240,000 distinct CDR3 sequences, roughly 8% were seen once, and the ten largest hold around 4.8%. Sequenced: blood, either unsorted or a sorted T cell fraction (not recorded which). The receptors shown here come from a female donor with ankylosing spondylitis or in good health (not recorded which).

This clonotype was recorded many times. The chain employs TRBV9 and TRBJ2-7; a possible D gene is TRBD1 (5 bases). Germline-derived CDR1 and CDR2 are SGDLS and YYNGEE. The CDR3 sequence is 14 residues long. Between the trimmed V and J ends, which lost 4 bases and 0 bases, there was a span of 11 bases. This CDR3 is CASSPYDSSYEQYF. The CDR3 bases are TGTGCCAGCAGCCCGTATGACAGCTCCTACGAGCAGTACTTC. Combining the CDR3 with reference TRBV9 and TRBJ2-7 gives the whole variable domain DSGVTQTPKHLITATGQRVTLRCSPRSGDLSVYWYQQSLDQGLQFLIQYYNGEERAKGNILERFSAQQFPDLHSELNLSSLELGDSALYFCASSPYDSSYEQYFGPGTRLTVT.

This clonotype showed up many times. The chain uses TRBV7-8 and TRBJ2-3; 7 nucleotides align to TRBD2. The CDR3 runs 20 residues. The trim removed 0 bases at V and 1 base at J, leaving 16 bases unmatched. Germline values: CDR1 SGHVS, CDR2 FQNEAQ. The CDR3 protein is CASSLALWAGEGVGTDTQYF. CDR3 coding DNA: TGTGCCAGCAGCTTAGCGCTATGGGCGGGAGAAGGTGTGGGCACAGATACGCAGTATTTT. The full variable domain, with the rest looked up from reference TRBV7-8 and TRBJ2-3, is GAGVSQSPRYKVAKRGQDVALRCDPISGHVSLFWYQQALGQGPEFLTYFQNEAQLDKSGLPSDRFFAERPEGSVSTLKIQRTQQEDSAVYLCASSLALWAGEGVGTDTQYFGPGTRLTVL.

In its sample, this clonotype was seen many times. The J gene is TRBJ1-4, the V gene TRBV7-2; no definite D call. This CDR3 has 14 residues. CDR1 and CDR2 from the germline V gene are SGHTA and FQGNSA. Between the trimmed V and J ends, which lost 2 bases and 8 bases, there was a span of 12 bases. The CDR3, as DNA: TGTGCCAGCAGCTTACTAAGGTCGGAAGAAAAACTGTTTTTT. The encoded protein is CASSLLRSEEKLFF.

The sample holds many counts of this clonotype. This chain links TRBV9 with TRBJ2-1; D ambiguous. V lost 4 bases, J lost 2 bases, and 7 bases lay in between. Germline V gives CDR1 SGDLS, CDR2 YYNGEE. The CDR3 covers 13 residues. CDR3 sequence (DNA): TGTGCCAGCAGCCCGGAGCCCTACAATGAGCAGTTCTTC. The encoded protein is CASSPEPYNEQFF.

Concerning this clonotype: A much larger clone lies one base from this, so it may be a read error. The chain links TRBV3-1 to TRBJ1-5, with TRBD1 matching over 8 bases. The CDR3 totals 15 residues. Germline V gene sequence: CDR1 LGHDT, CDR2 YNNKEL (reference sequence). The DNA of the CDR3 is TGTGCCAGCAGCCAAGACAGGGGGCCGGGGTTACCCCACCATTTT. Its translation: CASSQDRGPGLPHHF.

V is TRBV12-3 or TRBV12-4 and J is TRBJ1-5; D not certain. Trimming pared 5 bases from V and 4 bases from J, leaving 6 bases between. The CDR3 has 12 residues. The DNA of the CDR3 is TGTGCCAGCAGTCCCATTAATCAGCCCCAGCATTTT. Its protein product is CASSPINQPQHF.

This clonotype was picked up many times. This chain uses TRBV6-2 or TRBV6-3 with TRBJ2-1; perhaps TRBD1 as D (5 bases). V was pared by 6 bases and J by 4 bases, with 7 bases between. CDR1 is MNHEY, CDR2 SVGEGT, per germline. This CDR3 contains 12 residues. CDR3 protein: CASSRQYNEQFF. The CDR3 DNA reads TGTGCCAGCAGCCGACAGTACAATGAGCAGTTCTTC.

This clonotype showed up just once. A much larger clone sits a single nucleotide away, making a read error possible. The CDR3 DNA follows: TGTACCAGCAGTTTGTGGGTAGCGGGAAGCCCCATGTACAATGAGCAGTTCTTC. It encodes CTSSLWVAGSPMYNEQFF. This chain uses TRBV2 with TRBJ2-1, with 8 bases that match TRBD2. From germline, CDR1 is SNHLY and CDR2 FYNNEI. This CDR3 has 18 residues.